This TCR beta chain was identified in a study of identical twins. Study-wide findings and caveats: These conclusions were based on statistical analysis (cross-sectional, not following the same donors).

MiXCR, applied by TCRdb to the 5' RACE reads, yields one record per CDR3 protein. Of 400,000 to 550,000 distinct CDR3 sequences detected, 20% to 25% appear once; the ten largest clones hold 2.5% to 3.5%. To note about this clonotype: Antigen unknown.

The V gene's germline CDR1 is SGHRS and CDR2 YFSETQ. The CDR3 runs to 11 residues. V gave up 6 bases and J gave up 3 bases, with 3 bases separating them. These data also formed part of another study, on T cells expressing NK-cell markers. That report adds: One of eight sequenced donors was HCMV-seronegative; the other seven were seropositive. Dominant NKG2C+ clonotype frequencies of about 1.0-7.0% of CD8+ T cells were measured in over 5 donors.

The chain joins TRBV5-1 to TRBJ2-2; D is unresolved. This receptor was identified in a woman aged 18-35 years in good health. The source material was CD4+ T cells sorted from blood. CDR3 in amino acids: CASTHTGELFF. For the CDR3, the DNA is TGCGCCAGCACCCACACCGGGGAGCTGTTTTTT.